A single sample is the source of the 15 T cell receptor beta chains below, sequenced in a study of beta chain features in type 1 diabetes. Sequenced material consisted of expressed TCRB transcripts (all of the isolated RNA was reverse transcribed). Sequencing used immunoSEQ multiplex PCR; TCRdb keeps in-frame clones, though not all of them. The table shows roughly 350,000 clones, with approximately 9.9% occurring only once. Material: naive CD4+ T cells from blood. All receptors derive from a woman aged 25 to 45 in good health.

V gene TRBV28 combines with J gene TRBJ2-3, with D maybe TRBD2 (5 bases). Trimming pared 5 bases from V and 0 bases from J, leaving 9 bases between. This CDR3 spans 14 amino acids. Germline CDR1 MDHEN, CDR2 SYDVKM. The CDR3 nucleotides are TGTGCCAGCAGTACCGGGATTAGCACAGATACGCAGTATTTT. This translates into CASSTGISTDTQYF. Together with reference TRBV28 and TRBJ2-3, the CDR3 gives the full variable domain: DVKVTQSSRYLVKRTGEKVFLECVQDMDHENMFWYRQDPGLGLRLIYFSYDVKMKEKGDIPEGYSVSREKKERFSLILESASTNQTSMYLCASSTGISTDTQYFGPGTRLTVL.

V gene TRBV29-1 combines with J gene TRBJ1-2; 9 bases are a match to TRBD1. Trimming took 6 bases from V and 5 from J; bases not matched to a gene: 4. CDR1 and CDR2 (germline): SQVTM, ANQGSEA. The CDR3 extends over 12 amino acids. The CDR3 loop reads CSVTGGQYGYTF. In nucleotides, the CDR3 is TGCAGCGTGACAGGGGGACAGTATGGCTACACCTTC.

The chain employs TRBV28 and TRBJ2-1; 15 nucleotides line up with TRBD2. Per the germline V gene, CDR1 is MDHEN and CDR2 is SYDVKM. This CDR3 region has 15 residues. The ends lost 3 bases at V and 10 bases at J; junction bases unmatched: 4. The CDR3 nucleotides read TGTGCCAGCAGTTTGGGGGGACTAGCGGGAGGCGAGCAGTTCTTC. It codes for CASSLGGLAGGEQFF.

This CDR3 is CAWSVQTGFVQYF. The CDR3 coding sequence is TGTGCCTGGAGTGTACAAACAGGCTTTGTGCAGTACTTC. The rearrangement uses TRBV30 and TRBJ2-5, with D tentatively TRBD1 (5 bases). Looked up from germline, CDR1 is GTSNPN and CDR2 is SVGIG (reference sequence). Trimming removed 0 bases at V and 11 bases at J, with 16 bases between. This CDR3 spans 13 amino acids.

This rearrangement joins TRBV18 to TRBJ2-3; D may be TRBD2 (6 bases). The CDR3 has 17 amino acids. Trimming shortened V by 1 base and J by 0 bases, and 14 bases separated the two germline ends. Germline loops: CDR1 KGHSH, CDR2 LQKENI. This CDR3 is CASSPRVSGSSTDTQYF. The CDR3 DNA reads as TGTGCCAGCTCACCACGAGTAAGCGGGTCTAGCACAGATACGCAGTATTTT.

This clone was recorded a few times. The DNA for the CDR3 is TGTGCCACCAGCAGGGACTTGAGCGGGAGTGGATATGAGCAGTACTTC. Protein sequence: CATSRDLSGSGYEQYF. The V gene is TRBV15, the J gene TRBJ2-7; 8 nucleotides match TRBD2. The J segment lost 7 bases and the V segment lost 3 bases, leaving 14 bases of the junction unmatched. The CDR3 has 16 amino acids. Germline V CDR1 and CDR2: LNHNV, YYDKDF (reference sequence).

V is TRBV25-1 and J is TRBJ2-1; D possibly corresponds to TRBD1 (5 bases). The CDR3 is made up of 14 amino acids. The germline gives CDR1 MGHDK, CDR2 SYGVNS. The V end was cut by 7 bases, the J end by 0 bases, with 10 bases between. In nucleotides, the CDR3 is TGTGCCAGCAACCGACAGAGCTCCTACAATGAGCAGTTCTTC. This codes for CASNRQSSYNEQFF.

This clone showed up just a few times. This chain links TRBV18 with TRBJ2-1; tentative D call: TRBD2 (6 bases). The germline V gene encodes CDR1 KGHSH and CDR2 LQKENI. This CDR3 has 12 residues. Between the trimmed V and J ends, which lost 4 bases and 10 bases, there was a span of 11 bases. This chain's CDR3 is CASSLTGVEQFF. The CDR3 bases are TGTGCCAGCTCACTAACGGGGGTAGAGCAGTTCTTC.

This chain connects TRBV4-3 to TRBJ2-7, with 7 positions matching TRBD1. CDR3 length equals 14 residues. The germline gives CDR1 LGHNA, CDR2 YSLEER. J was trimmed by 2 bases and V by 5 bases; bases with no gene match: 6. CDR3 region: CASSRDSKAYEQYF. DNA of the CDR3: TGCGCCAGCAGCAGGGACAGTAAAGCCTACGAGCAGTACTTC.

The DNA for the CDR3 is TGCAGCGTTGATGGGACTAGCGGGACCTACAATGAGCAGTTCTTC. Its translation: CSVDGTSGTYNEQFF. The chain links TRBV29-1 to TRBJ2-1; 13 bases line up with TRBD2. V gave up 3 bases and J gave up 2 bases; unmatched junction bases: 1. Germline CDR1 and CDR2: SQVTM and ANQGSEA. This CDR3 contains 15 residues.

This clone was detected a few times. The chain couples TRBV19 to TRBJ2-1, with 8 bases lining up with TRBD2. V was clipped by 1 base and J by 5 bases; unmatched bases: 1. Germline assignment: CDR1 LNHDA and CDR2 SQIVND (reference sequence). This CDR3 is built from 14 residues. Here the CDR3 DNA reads TGTGCCAGTAGTATAGGGACTAGCAACAATGAGCAGTTCTTC. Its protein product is CASSIGTSNNEQFF.

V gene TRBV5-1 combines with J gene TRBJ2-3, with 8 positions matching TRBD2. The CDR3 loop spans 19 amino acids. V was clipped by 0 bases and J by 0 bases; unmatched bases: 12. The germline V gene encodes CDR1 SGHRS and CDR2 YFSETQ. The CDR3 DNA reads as TGCGCCAGCAGCTTGGACAAGAAGGCGGGAGGCGCTAGCACAGATACGCAGTATTTT. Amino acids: CASSLDKKAGGASTDTQYF.

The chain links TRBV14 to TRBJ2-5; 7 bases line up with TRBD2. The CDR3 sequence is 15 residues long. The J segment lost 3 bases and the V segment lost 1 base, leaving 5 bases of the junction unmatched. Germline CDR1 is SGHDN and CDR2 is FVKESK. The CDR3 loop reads CASSQGPAGKETQYF. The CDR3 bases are TGTGCCAGCAGCCAAGGACCAGCGGGGAAAGAGACCCAGTACTTC. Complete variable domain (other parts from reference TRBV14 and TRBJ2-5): EAGVTQFPSHSVIEKGQTVTLRCDPISGHDNLYWYRRVMGKEIKFLLHFVKESKQDESGMPNNRFLAERTGGTYSTLKVQPAELEDSGVYFCASSQGPAGKETQYFGPGTRLLVL.

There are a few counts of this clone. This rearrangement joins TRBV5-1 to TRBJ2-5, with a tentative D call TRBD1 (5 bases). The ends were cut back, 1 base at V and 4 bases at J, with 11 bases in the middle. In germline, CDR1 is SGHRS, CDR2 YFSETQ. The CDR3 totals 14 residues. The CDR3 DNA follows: TGCGCCAGCAGCTTGAAAGGTACAGGAGAGACCCAGTACTTC. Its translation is CASSLKGTGETQYF.

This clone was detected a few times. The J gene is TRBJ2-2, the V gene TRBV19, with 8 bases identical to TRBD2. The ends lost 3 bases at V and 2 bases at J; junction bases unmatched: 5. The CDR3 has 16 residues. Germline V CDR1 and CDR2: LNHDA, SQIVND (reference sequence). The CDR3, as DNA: TGTGCCAGTAGTATGATCGGGACTAGTAACACCGGGGAGCTGTTTTTT. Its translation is CASSMIGTSNTGELFF.